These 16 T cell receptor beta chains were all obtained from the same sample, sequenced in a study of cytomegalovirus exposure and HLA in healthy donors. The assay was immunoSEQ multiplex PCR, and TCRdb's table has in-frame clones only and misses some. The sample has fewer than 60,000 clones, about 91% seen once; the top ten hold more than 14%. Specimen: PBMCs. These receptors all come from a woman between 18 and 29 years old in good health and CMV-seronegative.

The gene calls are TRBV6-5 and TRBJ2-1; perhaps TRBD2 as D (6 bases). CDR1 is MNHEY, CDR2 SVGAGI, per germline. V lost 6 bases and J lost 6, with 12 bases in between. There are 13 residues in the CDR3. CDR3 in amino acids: CASRLGLFNEQFF. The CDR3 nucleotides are TGTGCCAGCAGACTGGGACTTTTCAATGAGCAGTTCTTC.

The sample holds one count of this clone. The DNA for the CDR3 is TGTGCCAGCAGTTTAGGGCAGTTTCCTTACGAGCAGTACTTC. It translates to CASSLGQFPYEQYF. The chain employs TRBV28 and TRBJ2-7; D is unresolved. This CDR3 region has 14 residues. V lost 2 bases to trimming and J lost 4 bases, with 12 bases between them. Germline CDR1 is MDHEN and CDR2 is SYDVKM.

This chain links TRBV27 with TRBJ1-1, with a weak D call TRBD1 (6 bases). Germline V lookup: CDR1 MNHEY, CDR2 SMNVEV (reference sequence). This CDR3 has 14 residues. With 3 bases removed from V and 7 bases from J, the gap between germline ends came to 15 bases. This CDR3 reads CASSFEGRRGEAFF. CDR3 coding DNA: TGTGCCAGCAGTTTTGAAGGGCGCAGGGGTGAAGCTTTCTTT.

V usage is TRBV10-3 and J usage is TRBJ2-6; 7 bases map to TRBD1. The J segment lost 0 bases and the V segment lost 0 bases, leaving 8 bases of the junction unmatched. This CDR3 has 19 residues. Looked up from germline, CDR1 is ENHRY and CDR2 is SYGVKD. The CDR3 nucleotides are TGTGCCATCAGTGAGTCGTGGTCAGGGGGTCCCTCTGGGGCCAACGTCCTGACTTTC. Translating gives CAISESWSGGPSGANVLTF.

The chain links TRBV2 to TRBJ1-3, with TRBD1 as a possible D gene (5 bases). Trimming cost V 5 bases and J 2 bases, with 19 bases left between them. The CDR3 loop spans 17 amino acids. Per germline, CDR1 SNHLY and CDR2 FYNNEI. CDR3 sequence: CASSSNFNRFPGNTIYF. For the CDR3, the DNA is TGTGCCAGCAGTTCCAACTTCAACAGGTTCCCTGGAAACACCATATATTTT.

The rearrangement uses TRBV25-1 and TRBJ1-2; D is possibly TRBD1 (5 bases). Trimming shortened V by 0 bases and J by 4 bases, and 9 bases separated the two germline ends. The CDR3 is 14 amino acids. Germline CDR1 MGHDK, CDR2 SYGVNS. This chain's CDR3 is CASSEYMDTYGYTF. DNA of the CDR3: TGTGCCAGCAGTGAATATATGGACACCTATGGCTACACCTTC.

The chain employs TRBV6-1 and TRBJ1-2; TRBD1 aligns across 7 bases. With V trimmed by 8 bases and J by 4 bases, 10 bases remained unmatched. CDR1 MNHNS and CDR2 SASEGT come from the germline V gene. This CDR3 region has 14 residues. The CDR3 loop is CASAGDRKLYGYTF. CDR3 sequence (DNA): TGTGCCAGCGCTGGGGACAGAAAGCTCTATGGCTACACCTTC.

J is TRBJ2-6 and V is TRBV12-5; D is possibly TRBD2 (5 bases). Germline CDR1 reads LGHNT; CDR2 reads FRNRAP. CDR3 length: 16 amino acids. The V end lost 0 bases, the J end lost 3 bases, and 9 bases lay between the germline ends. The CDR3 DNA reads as TGTGCTAGTGGTTTGGTACGGGGTAATGGGGCCAACGTCCTGACTTTC. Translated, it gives CASGLVRGNGANVLTF.

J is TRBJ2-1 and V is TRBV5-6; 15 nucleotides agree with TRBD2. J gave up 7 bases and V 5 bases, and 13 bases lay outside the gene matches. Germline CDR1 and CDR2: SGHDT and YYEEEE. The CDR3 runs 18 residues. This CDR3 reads CASRSGLAGGGGTNEQFF. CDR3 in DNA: TGTGCCAGCAGAAGTGGACTAGCGGGAGGGGGGGGGACAAATGAGCAGTTCTTC.

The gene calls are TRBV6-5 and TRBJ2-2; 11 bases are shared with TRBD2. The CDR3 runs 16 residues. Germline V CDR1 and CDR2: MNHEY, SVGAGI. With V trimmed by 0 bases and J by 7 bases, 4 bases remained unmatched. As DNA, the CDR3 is TGTGCCAGCAGTTACTCGGCTAGCGGGAGGATCGGGGAGCTGTTTTTT. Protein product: CASSYSASGRIGELFF.

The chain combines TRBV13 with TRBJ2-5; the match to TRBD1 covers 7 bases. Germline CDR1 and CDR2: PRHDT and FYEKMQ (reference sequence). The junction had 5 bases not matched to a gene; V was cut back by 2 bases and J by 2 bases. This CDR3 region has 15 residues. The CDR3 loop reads CASSLRQGIQETQYF. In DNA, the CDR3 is TGTGCCAGCAGCTTAAGACAGGGTATTCAAGAGACCCAGTACTTC.

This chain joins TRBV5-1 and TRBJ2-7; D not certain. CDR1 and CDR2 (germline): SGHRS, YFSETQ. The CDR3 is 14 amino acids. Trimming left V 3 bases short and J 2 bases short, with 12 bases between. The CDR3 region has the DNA TGCGCCAGCAGCTCCGAACTATCTACCTACGAGCAGTACTTC. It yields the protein CASSSELSTYEQYF.

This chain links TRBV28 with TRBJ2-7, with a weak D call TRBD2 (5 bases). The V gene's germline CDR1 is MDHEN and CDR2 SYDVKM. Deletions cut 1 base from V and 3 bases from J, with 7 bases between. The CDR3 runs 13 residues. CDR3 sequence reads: CASSLFRGYEQYF. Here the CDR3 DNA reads TGTGCCAGCAGTTTATTTCGGGGCTACGAGCAGTACTTC.

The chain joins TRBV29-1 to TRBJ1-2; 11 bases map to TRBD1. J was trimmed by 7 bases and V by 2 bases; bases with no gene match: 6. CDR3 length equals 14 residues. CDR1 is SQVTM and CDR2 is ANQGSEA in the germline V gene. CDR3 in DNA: TGCAGCGTTGAACCCCGGACAGGGGGCTTTGGCTACACCTTC. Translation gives CSVEPRTGGFGYTF.

DNA of the CDR3: TGTGCCAGCTCACCACCGTCGGGCGGGAGCGCCTACGAGCAGTACTTC. It is translated as CASSPPSGGSAYEQYF. The V gene is TRBV18, the J gene TRBJ2-7, with 7 bases identical to TRBD2. This CDR3 comprises 16 residues. Germline CDR1 and CDR2: KGHSH and LQKENI. V shed 0 bases and J 2 bases; nucleotides not matched to a gene: 7.

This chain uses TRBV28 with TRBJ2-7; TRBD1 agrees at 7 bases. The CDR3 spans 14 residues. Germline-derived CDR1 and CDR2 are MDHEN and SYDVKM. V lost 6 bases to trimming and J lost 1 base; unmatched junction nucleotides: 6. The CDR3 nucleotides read TGTGCCAGCAGGGTCGACAGGGTTTCCTACGAGCAGTACTTC. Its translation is CASRVDRVSYEQYF. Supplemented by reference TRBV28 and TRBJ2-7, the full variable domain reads DVKVTQSSRYLVKRTGEKVFLECVQDMDHENMFWYRQDPGLGLRLIYFSYDVKMKEKGDIPEGYSVSREKKERFSLILESASTNQTSMYLCASRVDRVSYEQYFGPGTRLTVT.